A single sample gave rise to the 27 T cell receptor beta chains below, sequenced in a study of radiation and T cells in renal cell carcinoma. Here immunoSEQ multiplex PCR was the method, and the copy in TCRdb shows in-frame clones only, minus some. The sample has some 100,000 clones, approximately 80% seen once. Time point noted: baseline pretreatment blood. Noted treatment: 15 Gy SBRT to primary tumor, nephrectomy 4 weeks later. The starting material was blood, obtained from a patient whose treatment included radiotherapy and nephrectomy. The receptors here all came from a man in his 60s with renal cell carcinoma.

This clone was seen only a few times. The J gene is TRBJ1-1, the V gene TRBV14; D is unresolved. The CDR3 is 12 residues long. Trimming removed 0 bases at V and 11 bases at J, with 10 bases between. The germline gives CDR1 SGHDN, CDR2 FVKESK. The CDR3 bases are TGTGCCAGCAGCCAAGACAGGAAACGGGCTTTCTTT. It is translated as CASSQDRKRAFF.

This chain joins TRBV7-6 and TRBJ2-5; TRBD1 matches at 9 bases. CDR1 and CDR2 from the germline V gene are SGHVS and FNYEAQ. CDR3 length: 17 residues. V lost 2 bases, J lost 5 bases, and 12 bases stayed unmatched. The CDR3 DNA is TGTGCCAGCAGCTTAATATGGGACAGGGAGGTAATGGAGACCCAGTACTTC. The encoded protein is CASSLIWDREVMETQYF.

The chain uses TRBV29-1 and TRBJ1-1, with D hard to call. This CDR3 spans 13 amino acids. Looked up from germline, CDR1 is SQVTM and CDR2 is ANQGSEA. V lost 7 bases and J 0 bases, leaving 12 bases between the germline ends. CDR3 sequence reads: CSANREMNTEAFF. The CDR3 DNA follows: TGCAGCGCCAACAGAGAGATGAACACTGAAGCTTTCTTT.

The chain is built from TRBV7-8 and TRBJ2-3; D not resolved. CDR1 and CDR2 from the germline V gene are SGHVS and FQNEAQ. CDR3 length: 14 amino acids. The V gene lost 6 bases and the J gene lost 2 bases, with 12 bases spanning the gap. CDR3 nucleotide sequence: TGTGCCAGCAGGTCAGCGATTAACACAGATACGCAGTATTTT. This gives the protein CASRSAINTDTQYF.

The chain uses TRBV2 and TRBJ2-5, with 9 positions matching TRBD2. The CDR3 totals 16 residues. Germline loops: CDR1 SNHLY, CDR2 FYNNEI. Trimming removed 11 bases from V and 1 base from J; junction bases left unmatched: 14. CDR3 loop: CAGLRWTSELQETQYF. DNA for the CDR3: TGTGCCGGGCTTCGATGGACTAGCGAGCTCCAAGAGACCCAGTACTTC.

The rearrangement links TRBV29-1 to TRBJ1-4; D gene uncertain. Trimming stripped 4 bases from V and 5 bases from J, with 2 bases between. The CDR3 sequence is 10 residues long. In germline, CDR1 is SQVTM, CDR2 ANQGSEA. The DNA for the CDR3 is TGCAGCGTTGGGAATGAAAAACTGTTTTTT. It is translated as CSVGNEKLFF.

V usage is TRBV4-1 and J usage is TRBJ2-7; TRBD1 or TRBD2 may be the D gene (5 bases each). Germline V gene data show CDR1 as MGHRA and CDR2 as YSYEKL. V lost 3 bases, J lost 4 bases, and 22 bases lay in between. The CDR3 runs to 17 residues. The DNA for the CDR3 is TGCGCCAGCAGCCAGGTTAGACTGCAGGGACGGGGTTACGAGCAGTACTTC. Translated: CASSQVRLQGRGYEQYF.

The chain uses TRBV6-1 and TRBJ2-7, with TRBD1 matching over 9 bases. This CDR3 has 14 amino acids. The germline CDR1 and CDR2 sequences are MNHNS and SASEGT. The junction had 5 bases not matched to a gene; V was cut back by 6 bases and J by 2 bases. This CDR3 reads CASRRTGVPYEQYF. The CDR3, as DNA: TGTGCCAGCAGACGGACAGGGGTACCCTACGAGCAGTACTTC.

This clone was seen only a few times. The V gene is TRBV13, the J gene TRBJ2-7, with D tentatively TRBD1 or TRBD2 (5 bases each). CDR3 size: 13 residues. Between the trimmed V and J ends, which lost 5 bases and 4 bases, there was a span of 12 bases. Germline CDR1 PRHDT, CDR2 FYEKMQ (reference sequence). The CDR3 region has the DNA TGTGCCAGCAGCCCTGGGACCCCATACGAGCAGTACTTC. Its protein product is CASSPGTPYEQYF.

The chain has TRBV29-1 and TRBJ2-2, with D perhaps TRBD2 (5 bases). The germline CDR1 and CDR2 sequences are SQVTM and ANQGSEA. This CDR3 comprises 14 residues. V was clipped by 2 bases and J by 4 bases, with 11 bases between them. Here the CDR3 DNA reads TGCAGCGTTGAATCACCTCGGGGCACCGGGGAGCTGTTTTTT. Translation: CSVESPRGTGELFF.

This sequence joins TRBV20-1 and TRBJ2-1; unclear D gene. V shed 5 bases and J shed 10 bases, with 12 bases lying between them. The CDR3 has 11 residues. CDR1 and CDR2 from the germline V gene are DFQATT and SNEGSKA (reference sequence). The CDR3 coding sequence is TGCAGTGCTCCCCTCACTTCGGAGCAGTTCTTC. Translation gives CSAPLTSEQFF.

The chain couples TRBV5-1 to TRBJ2-3; TRBD1 agrees at 9 bases. The CDR3 loop spans 18 amino acids. Unmatched junction bases numbered 10, after V lost 1 base and J lost 1 base. Germline lookup yields CDR1 SGHRS and CDR2 YFSETQ. CDR3: CASSLLRTGERGTDTQYF. The CDR3 DNA reads TGCGCCAGCAGCTTGTTACGGACAGGGGAACGCGGCACAGATACGCAGTATTTT.

This clone was found once. J is TRBJ1-3 and V is TRBV21-1. TRBV21-1 is a documented pseudogene. This CDR3 comprises 15 residues. The CDR3 sequence: CASSKGGISGNTIYF. CDR3 sequence (DNA): TGTGCCAGCAGCAAAGGCGGGATCTCTGGAAACACCATATATTTT.

The chain carries TRBV28 and TRBJ2-6; D is unresolved. The germline CDR1 and CDR2 sequences are MDHEN and SYDVKM. Trimming removed 6 bases at V and 0 bases at J, with 18 bases between. This CDR3 comprises 18 residues. The CDR3: CASSPAGRALSGANVLTF. CDR3 bases: TGTGCCAGCAGCCCGGCCGGACGGGCTCTCTCTGGGGCCAACGTCCTGACTTTC.

The rearrangement links TRBV20-1 to TRBJ2-7; unclear D gene. Germline assignment: CDR1 DFQATT and CDR2 SNEGSKA (reference sequence). The V end was cut by 5 bases, the J end by 1 base, with 6 bases between. There are 11 residues in the CDR3. For the CDR3, the DNA is TGCAGTGCTGGGGATTCCTACGAGCAGTACTTC. This codes for CSAGDSYEQYF.

The CDR3 DNA follows: TGTGCCAGCAGCGTAGGGTACCGATACACTGTGAACACCGGGGAGCTGTTTTTT. Its translation is CASSVGYRYTVNTGELFF. The chain joins TRBV9 to TRBJ2-2; D ambiguous. The germline V gene has CDR1 SGDLS and CDR2 YYNGEE. CDR3 length equals 18 residues. Trimming stripped 0 bases from V and 1 base from J, with 16 bases between.

This clone occurred a few times. V is TRBV30 and J is TRBJ2-7; D is possibly TRBD1 (5 bases). The germline CDR1 and CDR2 sequences are GTSNPN and SVGIG (reference sequence). The CDR3 totals 12 residues. Trimming pared 5 bases from V and 4 bases from J, leaving 12 bases between. CDR3 sequence (DNA): TGTGCCTGGGCTTGGACACAGTACGAGCAGTACTTC. Amino acids: CAWAWTQYEQYF. The full variable domain, rest sourced from reference TRBV30 and TRBJ2-7, is SQTIHQWPATLVQPVGSPLSLECTVEGTSNPNLYWYRQAAGRGLQLLFYSVGIGQISSEVPQNLSASRPQDRQFILSSKKLLLSDSGFYLCAWAWTQYEQYFGPGTRLTVT.

J is TRBJ2-2 and V is TRBV7-3; the D gene is possibly TRBD2 (6 bases). V lost 4 bases and J 6 bases, leaving 12 bases between the germline ends. The CDR3 has 14 residues. Germline CDR1 is SGHTA and CDR2 is FQGTGA. CDR3: CASSWDSSSGELFF. For the CDR3, the DNA is TGTGCCAGCAGCTGGGACTCCTCATCCGGGGAGCTGTTTTTT.

The chain carries TRBV5-1 and TRBJ2-5, with 7 nucleotides matching TRBD1. J gave up 8 bases and V 0 bases, and 7 bases lay outside the gene matches. Looked up from germline, CDR1 is SGHRS and CDR2 is YFSETQ. CDR3 length: 14 residues. The CDR3 nucleotides read TGCGCCAGCAGCTTGGATGGCAGGGGGACAACCCAGTACTTC. Protein product: CASSLDGRGTTQYF.

V and J are TRBV28 and TRBJ2-7; no reliable D call. Trimming removed 6 bases from V and 0 bases from J, with 6 bases in between. The CDR3 covers 12 residues. Per germline, CDR1 MDHEN and CDR2 SYDVKM. This CDR3 is CASRTSSYEQYF. The CDR3 nucleotides are TGTGCCAGCAGGACAAGCTCCTACGAGCAGTACTTC.

This clone has just one count. The rearrangement joins TRBV7-2 to TRBJ2-1, with 11 positions matching TRBD2. Trimming removed 5 bases from V and 5 bases from J; junction bases left unmatched: 2. The CDR3 runs to 14 residues. Per the germline V gene, CDR1 is SGHTA and CDR2 is FQGNSA. CDR3 in amino acids: CASSPGLADNEQFF. DNA of the CDR3: TGTGCCAGCAGCCCGGGACTAGCGGACAATGAGCAGTTCTTC.

This clone was recorded only once. The V call is TRBV5-1, the J call TRBJ1-3; weak D call: TRBD1 (6 bases). Germline V gene sequence: CDR1 SGHRS, CDR2 YFSETQ. V lost 0 bases and J 3 bases, leaving 16 bases between the germline ends. The CDR3 consists of 17 residues. CDR3 amino acids: CASSLVPLGGDGNTIYF. DNA of the CDR3: TGCGCCAGCAGCTTGGTTCCCCTCGGGGGCGATGGAAACACCATATATTTT.

The chain uses TRBV5-1 and TRBJ1-4; 11 positions match TRBD1. This CDR3 comprises 14 residues. V gave up 4 bases and J gave up 8 bases; unmatched junction bases: 4. Germline CDR1 reads SGHRS; CDR2 reads YFSETQ. CDR3 protein: CASSPGQGEEKLFF. The CDR3 region has the DNA TGCGCCAGCAGCCCGGGACAGGGGGAGGAAAAACTGTTTTTT.

The chain links TRBV27 to TRBJ2-1; D is perhaps TRBD2 (7 bases). Germline-derived CDR1 and CDR2 are MNHEY and SMNVEV (reference sequence). V was clipped by 5 bases and J by 7 bases, with 21 bases between them. This CDR3 has 16 amino acids. CDR3 DNA: TGTGCCAGCAGTAGCTTGGGGGCGGGAGTGGGGAATGAGCAGTTCTTC. Protein product: CASSSLGAGVGNEQFF.

The chain recombines TRBV5-5 with TRBJ1-5, with 8 bases that match TRBD1. CDR3 size: 16 residues. CDR1 is SGHKS and CDR2 is YYEKEE in the germline V gene (reference sequence). Trimming removed 4 bases from V and 0 bases from J; junction bases left unmatched: 6. CDR3 sequence reads: CASSLRTGNSNQPQHF. CDR3 in DNA: TGTGCCAGCAGCCTTAGGACAGGGAATAGCAATCAGCCCCAGCATTTT.

About this clone: A read error may produce the germline difference seen at one junction end. This chain links TRBV28 with TRBJ2-7, with 9 bases that match TRBD2. The CDR3 is 16 amino acids. Germline V gene lookup returns CDR1 MDHEN and CDR2 SYDVKM. CDR3 DNA sequence: TGTGCCAGCAATTTAACCTTGACTAGCGGCACCTACGAGCAGTACTTC. Translated: CASNLTLTSGTYEQYF.

This clone was seen just once. Germline and junction disagree at one end, which may indicate a read error. The rearrangement uses TRBV30 and TRBJ1-4; D is possibly TRBD1 (5 bases). Germline V CDR1 and CDR2: GTSNPN, SVGIG (reference sequence). The CDR3 has 13 amino acids. The DNA of the CDR3 is TGTGCTTGGAGCAGGGAACTAAGTGAAAAACTGTTTTTT. Translating gives CAWSRELSEKLFF.